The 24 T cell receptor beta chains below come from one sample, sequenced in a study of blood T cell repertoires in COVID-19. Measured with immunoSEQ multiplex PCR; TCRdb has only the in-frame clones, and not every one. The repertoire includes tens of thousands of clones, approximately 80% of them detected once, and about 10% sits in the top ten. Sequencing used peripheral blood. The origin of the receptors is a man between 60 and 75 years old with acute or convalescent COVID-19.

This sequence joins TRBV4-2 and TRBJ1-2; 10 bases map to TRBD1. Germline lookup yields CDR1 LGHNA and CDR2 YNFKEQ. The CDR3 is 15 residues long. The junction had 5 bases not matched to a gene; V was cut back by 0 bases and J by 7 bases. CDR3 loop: CASSQDSRDRGGYTF. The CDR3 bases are TGTGCCAGCAGCCAAGATTCCCGGGACAGGGGTGGCTACACCTTC.

The CDR3 sequence: CSASSSGLAGELFF. The CDR3 nucleotides read TGCAGTGCTAGTAGTAGTGGTTTGGCCGGGGAGCTGTTTTTT. The V gene is TRBV20-1, the J gene TRBJ2-2; D is unresolved. V dropped 3 bases and J dropped 6 bases, with 14 bases sitting between them. CDR1 and CDR2 (germline): DFQATT, SNEGSKA (reference sequence). This CDR3 is built from 14 residues.

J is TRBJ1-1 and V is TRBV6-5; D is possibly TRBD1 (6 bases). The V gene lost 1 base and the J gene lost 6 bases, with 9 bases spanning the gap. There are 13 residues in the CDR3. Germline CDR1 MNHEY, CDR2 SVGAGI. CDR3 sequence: CASSYFAGAEAFF. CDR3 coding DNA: TGTGCCAGCAGTTACTTCGCAGGGGCTGAAGCTTTCTTT.

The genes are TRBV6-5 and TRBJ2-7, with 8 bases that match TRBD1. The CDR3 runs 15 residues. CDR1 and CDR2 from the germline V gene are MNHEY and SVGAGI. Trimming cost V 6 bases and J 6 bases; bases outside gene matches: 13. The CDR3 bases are TGTGCCAGCAGCCTCTCGACAGGGGCAAGTGGCGAGCAGTACTTC. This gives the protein CASSLSTGASGEQYF.

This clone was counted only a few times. The CDR3: CASRIPEPQHF. DNA of the CDR3: TGTGCCAGCAGGATCCCGGAGCCCCAGCATTTT. This chain uses TRBV7-3 with TRBJ1-5; D is unclear. This CDR3 is 11 amino acids long. Germline-derived CDR1 and CDR2 are SGHTA and FQGTGA. Trimming took off 6 bases at V and 8 bases at J, with 8 bases between the two ends.

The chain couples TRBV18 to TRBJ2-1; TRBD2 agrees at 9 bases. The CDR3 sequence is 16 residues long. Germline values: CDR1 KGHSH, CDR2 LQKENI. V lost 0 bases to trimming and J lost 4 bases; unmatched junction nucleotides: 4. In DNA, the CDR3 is TGTGCCAGCTCACCACCAGCGGGGGGTATATACAATGAGCAGTTCTTC. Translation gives CASSPPAGGIYNEQFF.

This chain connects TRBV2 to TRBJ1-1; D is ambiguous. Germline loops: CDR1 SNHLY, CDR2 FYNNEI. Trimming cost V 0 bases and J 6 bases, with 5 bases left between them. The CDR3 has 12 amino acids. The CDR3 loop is CASSEAKPEAFF. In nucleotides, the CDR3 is TGTGCCAGCAGTGAAGCGAAGCCTGAAGCTTTCTTT.

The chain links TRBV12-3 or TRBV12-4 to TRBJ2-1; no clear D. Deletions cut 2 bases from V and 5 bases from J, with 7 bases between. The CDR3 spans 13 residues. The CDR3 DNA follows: TGTGCCAGCAGTTTATCGTTCGACAATGAGCAGTTCTTC. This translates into CASSLSFDNEQFF.

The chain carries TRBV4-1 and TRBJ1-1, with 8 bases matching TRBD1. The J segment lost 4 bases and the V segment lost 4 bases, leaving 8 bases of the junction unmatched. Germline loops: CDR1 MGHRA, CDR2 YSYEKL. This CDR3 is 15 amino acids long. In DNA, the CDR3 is TGCGCCAGCAGCCGAAAGGGACAGGAGCCCACTGAAGCTTTCTTT. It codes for CASSRKGQEPTEAFF.

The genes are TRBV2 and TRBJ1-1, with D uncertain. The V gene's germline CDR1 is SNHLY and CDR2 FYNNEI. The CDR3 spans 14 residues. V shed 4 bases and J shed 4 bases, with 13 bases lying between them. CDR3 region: CASSGLLVSTEAFF. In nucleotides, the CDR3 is TGTGCCAGCAGTGGCTTACTCGTTAGCACTGAAGCTTTCTTT.

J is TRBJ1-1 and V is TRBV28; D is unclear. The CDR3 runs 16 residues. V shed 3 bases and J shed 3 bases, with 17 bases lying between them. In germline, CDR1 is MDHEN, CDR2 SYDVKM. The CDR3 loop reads CASSFRSVWAHTEAFF. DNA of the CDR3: TGTGCCAGCAGTTTCAGGTCAGTCTGGGCCCACACTGAAGCTTTCTTT.

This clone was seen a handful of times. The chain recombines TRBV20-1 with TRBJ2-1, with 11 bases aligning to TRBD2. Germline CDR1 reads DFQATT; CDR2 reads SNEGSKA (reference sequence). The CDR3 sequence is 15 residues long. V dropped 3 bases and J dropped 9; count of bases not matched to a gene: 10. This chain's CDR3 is CSASEGTSGGREQFF. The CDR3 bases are TGCAGTGCTAGTGAAGGTACTAGCGGGGGACGTGAGCAGTTCTTC.

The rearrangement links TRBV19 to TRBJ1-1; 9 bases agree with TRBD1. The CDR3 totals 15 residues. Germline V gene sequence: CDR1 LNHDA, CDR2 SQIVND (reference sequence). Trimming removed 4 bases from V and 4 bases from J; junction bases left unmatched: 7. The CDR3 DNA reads TGTGCCAGTAGTACCGGGACAGGGCTGAGCACTGAAGCTTTCTTT. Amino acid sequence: CASSTGTGLSTEAFF.

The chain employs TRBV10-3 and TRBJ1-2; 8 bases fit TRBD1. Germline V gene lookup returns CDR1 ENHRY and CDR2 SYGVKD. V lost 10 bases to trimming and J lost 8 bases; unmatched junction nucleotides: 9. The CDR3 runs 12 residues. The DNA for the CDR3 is TGTGCCACCTCCGACAGGGGAGGCGGCTACACCTTC. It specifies CATSDRGGGYTF.

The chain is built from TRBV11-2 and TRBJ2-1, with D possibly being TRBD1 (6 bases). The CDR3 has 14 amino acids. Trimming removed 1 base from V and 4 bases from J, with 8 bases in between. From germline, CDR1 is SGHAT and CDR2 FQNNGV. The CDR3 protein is CASSLVTGYNEQFF. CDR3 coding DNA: TGTGCCAGCAGCTTAGTGACAGGTTACAATGAGCAGTTCTTC.

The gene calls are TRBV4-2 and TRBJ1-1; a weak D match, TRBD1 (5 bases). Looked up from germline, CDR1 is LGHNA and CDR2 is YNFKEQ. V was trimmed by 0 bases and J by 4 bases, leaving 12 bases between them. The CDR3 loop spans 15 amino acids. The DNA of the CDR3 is TGTGCCAGCAGCCAAGATACTGGGGGAGGCACTGAAGCTTTCTTT. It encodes CASSQDTGGGTEAFF.

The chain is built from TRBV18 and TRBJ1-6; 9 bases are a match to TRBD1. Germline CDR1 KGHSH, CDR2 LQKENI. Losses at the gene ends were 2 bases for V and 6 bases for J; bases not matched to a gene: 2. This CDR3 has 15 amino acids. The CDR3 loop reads CASSPLTGGNSPLHF. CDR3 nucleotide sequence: TGTGCCAGCTCACCATTGACAGGGGGTAATTCACCCCTCCACTTT.

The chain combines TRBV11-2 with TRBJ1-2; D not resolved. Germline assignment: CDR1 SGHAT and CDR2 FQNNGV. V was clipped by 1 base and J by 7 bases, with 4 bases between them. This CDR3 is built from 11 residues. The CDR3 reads CASSLGAGYTF. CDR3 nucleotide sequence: TGTGCCAGCAGCTTAGGGGCTGGCTACACCTTC.

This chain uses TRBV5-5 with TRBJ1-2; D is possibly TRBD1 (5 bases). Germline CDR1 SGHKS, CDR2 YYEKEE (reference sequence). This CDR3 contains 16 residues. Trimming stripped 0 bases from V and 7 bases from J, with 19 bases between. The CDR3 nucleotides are TGTGCCAGCAGCTTGGCCTGGGGGGGAAAGGGACGTGGCTACACCTTC. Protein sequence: CASSLAWGGKGRGYTF.

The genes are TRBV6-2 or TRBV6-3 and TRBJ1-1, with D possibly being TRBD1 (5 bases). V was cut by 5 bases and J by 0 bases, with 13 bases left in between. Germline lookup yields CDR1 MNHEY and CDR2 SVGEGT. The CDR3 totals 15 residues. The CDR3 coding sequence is TGTGCCAGCAGTCGCCTTGGGGGGATGAACACTGAAGCTTTCTTT. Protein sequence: CASSRLGGMNTEAFF.

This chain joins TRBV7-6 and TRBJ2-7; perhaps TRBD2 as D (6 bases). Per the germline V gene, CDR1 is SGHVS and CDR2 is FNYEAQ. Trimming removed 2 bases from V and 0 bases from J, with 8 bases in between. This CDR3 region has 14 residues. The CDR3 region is CASSLKTSSYEQYF. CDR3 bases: TGTGCCAGCAGCTTAAAGACTAGCTCCTACGAGCAGTACTTC.

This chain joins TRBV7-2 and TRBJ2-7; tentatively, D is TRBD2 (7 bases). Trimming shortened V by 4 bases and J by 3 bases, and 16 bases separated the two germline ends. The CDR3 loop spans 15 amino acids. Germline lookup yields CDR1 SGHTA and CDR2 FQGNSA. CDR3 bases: TGTGCCAGCAGCTCACCAACCGGGGGGCACTACGAGCAGTACTTC. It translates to CASSSPTGGHYEQYF.

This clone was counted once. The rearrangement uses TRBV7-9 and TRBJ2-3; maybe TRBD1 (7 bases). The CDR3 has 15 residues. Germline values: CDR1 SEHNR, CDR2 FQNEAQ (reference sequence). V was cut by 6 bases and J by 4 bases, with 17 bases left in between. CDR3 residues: CASSPPPGGPDTQYF. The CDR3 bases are TGTGCCAGCAGTCCCCCACCAGGGGGGCCAGATACGCAGTATTTT.

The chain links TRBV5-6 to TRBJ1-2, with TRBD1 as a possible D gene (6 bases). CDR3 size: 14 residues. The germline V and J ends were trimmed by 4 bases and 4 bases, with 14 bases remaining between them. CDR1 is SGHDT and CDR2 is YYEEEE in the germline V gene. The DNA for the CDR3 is TGTGCCAGCAGCACCGGGGGGCCGTTCTATGGCTACACCTTC. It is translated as CASSTGGPFYGYTF.